This is a list of T cell receptor beta chains from one sample in a study of blood T cell repertoires in COVID-19. Generated by immunoSEQ multiplex PCR, the TCRdb table keeps only in-frame clones and is missing some. The repertoire holds about 290,000 clones, with roughly 91% as singletons. The source material was peripheral blood. The receptors stem from a woman in her twenties or thirties with COVID-19, enrolled during active disease. Each CDR3 is given with its conserved first and last residue. A D gene is named only where the DNA matches it firmly. Part of the rows lack a size; the others show once, few, many or a class for expanded clones.

abundance,j_gene,v_gene,d_gene,CDR3nt,CDR3aa
.,TRBJ2-1,TRBV5-1,.,TGCGCCAGCAGCTTGGTCCAGGGGGGCAATGAGCAGTTCTTC,CASSLVQGGNEQFF
.,TRBJ1-2,TRBV28,.,TGTGCCAGCAGTTCGGGGGGTTACTATGGCTACACCTTC,CASSSGGYYGYTF
.,TRBJ2-1,TRBV6-2/TRBV6-3,.,TGTGCCAGCAGTAGTGGGTGGGACGCAGGGACTGGGGATGAGCAGTTCTTC,CASSSGWDAGTGDEQFF
.,TRBJ2-5,TRBV5-4,TRBD2,TGTGCCAGCAGCAATGGACTAGCGGGGGGGAACCAAGAGACCCAGTACTTC,CASSNGLAGGNQETQYF
.,TRBJ1-4,TRBV28,TRBD1,TGTGCCAGCACCCCCGGAGGGGGCGGTAATGAAAAACTGTTTTTT,CASTPGGGGNEKLFF
.,TRBJ1-6,TRBV6-5,.,TGTGCCAGCAGGCCCGCGGGGGTGTGGGGTTCACCCCTCCACTTT,CASRPAGVWGSPLHF
.,TRBJ1-1,TRBV28,.,TGTGCCAGTAACCTAGACTGGTCAGAAGCTTTCTTT,CASNLDWSEAFF
.,TRBJ2-1,TRBV27,TRBD2,TGTGCCAGCAGTTGGGCTAGCGGGGGGGCCGGTGAGCAGTTCTTC,CASSWASGGAGEQFF
.,TRBJ2-7,TRBV2,TRBD2,TGTGCCAGCAGTGCGCTAGCGGGGGTTTCAGGCGAGCAGTACTTC,CASSALAGVSGEQYF
.,TRBJ2-1,TRBV6-1,TRBD2,TGTGCCAGCAGTGAAGCAGGGGAGGGTATAGGCAATGAGCAGTTCTTC,CASSEAGEGIGNEQFF
once,TRBJ1-2,TRBV6-5,TRBD1,TGTGCCAGCAGTTTGACAGGGAACTATGGCTACACCTTC,CASSLTGNYGYTF
.,TRBJ1-1,TRBV5-1,.,TGCGCCAGCAGCTTGCGAGCCTCAGGAGGGGCTGAAGCTTTCTTT,CASSLRASGGAEAFF
once,TRBJ2-5,TRBV5-1,.,TGCGCCCGCGGTGGGGGGGGCGGCGCGGAGACCCAGTACTTC,CARGGGGGAETQYF
.,TRBJ2-7,TRBV5-6,TRBD1,TGTGCCAGCAGCCCGGACAGGGTCAACTACGAGCAGTACTTC,CASSPDRVNYEQYF
.,TRBJ1-1,TRBV7-9,TRBD1,TGTGCCAGCAGCTCCCCGACAGGGGAGAACACTGAAGCTTTCTTT,CASSSPTGENTEAFF
.,TRBJ2-3,TRBV6-2/TRBV6-3,TRBD1,TGTGCCAGCAGTGGCCTCGACAGGGTGGGGACAGATACGCAGTATTTT,CASSGLDRVGTDTQYF
.,TRBJ1-2,TRBV29-1,.,TGCAGCGTCGCTGGGGGGGAATTGGACTATGGCTACACCTTC,CSVAGGELDYGYTF
once,TRBJ1-1,TRBV11-3,.,TGTGCCAGCAGGCACGGGACAGAAGCTTTCTTT,CASRHGTEAFF
.,TRBJ2-4,TRBV2,TRBD2,TGTGCCAGCAACGTAGCGGGAAACATTCAGTACTTC,CASNVAGNIQYF
few,TRBJ2-1,TRBV4-2,TRBD2,TGTGCCAGCAGCCACGACCCGCTAGCGGGGGGCAATGAGCAGTTCTTC,CASSHDPLAGGNEQFF
.,TRBJ1-5,TRBV20-1,.,TGCAGTGCTAGTCCGTTCGGGTACCAACAGCCCCAGCATTTT,CSASPFGYQQPQHF
.,TRBJ1-2,TRBV5-1,.,TGCGCCAGCAGCTTGACCCCCCCGGGTGGCTACACCTTC,CASSLTPPGGYTF
.,TRBJ2-3,TRBV5-1,TRBD2,TGCGCCAGCAGCTCACTAGCGGGTACGCAGTATTTT,CASSSLAGTQYF
.,TRBJ1-4,TRBV5-1,TRBD1,TGCGCCAGCAGCTCGGGGTTGACAGGGGCTACCGGTAGTGAAAAACTGTTTTTT,CASSSGLTGATGSEKLFF
.,TRBJ2-1,TRBV5-1,TRBD2,TGCGCCAGCGGACTAGCGGGGGAATACGAGCAGTTCTTC,CASGLAGEYEQFF
once,TRBJ1-1,TRBV2,.,TGTGCCAGCAGTGAAGCGCGCTCGCTCGTGTTTTCCCAGGGAGCTTTCTTT,CASSEARSLVFSQGAFF
.,TRBJ1-1,TRBV7-8,.,TGTGCCAGCAGCACTCCATATACAGGGAAGGTTACCGCTGAAGCTTTCTTT,CASSTPYTGKVTAEAFF
.,TRBJ2-7,TRBV6-1,TRBD2,TGTGCCAGCAGTGTCTCTCCGGGCGGGGGATTCTACGAGCAGTACTTC,CASSVSPGGGFYEQYF
few,TRBJ2-3,TRBV5-4,.,TGTGCCAGCACCTCGCCCGGGGGAGACACAGATACGCAGTATTTT,CASTSPGGDTDTQYF
.,TRBJ1-6,TRBV6-1,TRBD1,TGTGCCAGCAGTGAATTGGGGACAGCCTATTCACCCCTCCACTTT,CASSELGTAYSPLHF
.,TRBJ1-2,TRBV3-1/TRBV3-2,TRBD1,TGTGCCAGCAGCCAAGGACAGGGCGGTGGCTACACCTTC,CASSQGQGGGYTF
.,TRBJ2-2,TRBV6-5,TRBD1,TGTGCCACTAACCGGGACAGGGTCGACGGGGAGCTGTTTTTT,CATNRDRVDGELFF
.,TRBJ2-6,TRBV19,.,TGTGCCAGTAGTGTATCCAGGGGCTCTGGGGCCAACGTCCTGACTTTC,CASSVSRGSGANVLTF
.,TRBJ1-1,TRBV5-1,.,TGCGCCAGCGCACAGCTCCCGAACACTGAAGCTTTCTTT,CASAQLPNTEAFF
few,TRBJ1-2,TRBV6-4,.,TGTGCCAGCAGTGACTCTGGAGCCTATGGCTACACCTTC,CASSDSGAYGYTF
.,TRBJ1-1,TRBV19,TRBD1,TGTGCCAGTAGGGGACAGGGGGCGAAGACTGAAGCTTTCTTT,CASRGQGAKTEAFF
.,TRBJ2-2,TRBV6-1,.,TGTGCCAGCAGTGAAATAAGACACCTCGGCCACACCGGGGAGCTGTTTTTT,CASSEIRHLGHTGELFF
.,TRBJ2-3,TRBV6-4,.,TGTGCCAGCAGTGACACATCTGAGGGGGGGGCCTTGGATACGCAGTATTTT,CASSDTSEGGALDTQYF
.,TRBJ1-2,TRBV19,.,TGTGCCAGTAGTATAGTGGGCCTTGACTATGGCTACACCTTC,CASSIVGLDYGYTF
.,TRBJ2-3,TRBV5-1,TRBD1,TGCGCCAGCAGCTTGTTGGGACAGGAGTCAGATACGCAGTATTTT,CASSLLGQESDTQYF
.,TRBJ2-7,TRBV19,.,TGTGCCAGTAGTCCGCGTCAAGGGTCTCAAGCGGGGCAGTACTTC,CASSPRQGSQAGQYF
once,TRBJ2-7,TRBV16,TRBD1,TGTGCCAGCAGCCCCCTTGAGGGGACAGGGCTCTACGAGCAGTACTTC,CASSPLEGTGLYEQYF
once,TRBJ2-6,TRBV7-9,.,TGTGCCAGCAGCTTAGACTCGTACTCTGGGGCCAACGTCCTGACTTTC,CASSLDSYSGANVLTF
.,TRBJ1-1,TRBV5-1,TRBD1,TGCGCCAGCAGCTTGTCCCCGGGACAGGGTATTCCACTCCGGGGAGCTTTCTTT,CASSLSPGQGIPLRGAFF
.,TRBJ2-7,TRBV12-5,.,TGTGCTAGTGGTTTCGGCGGGGCCCGCTACGAGCAGTACTTC,CASGFGGARYEQYF
.,TRBJ1-4,TRBV3-1/TRBV3-2,.,TGTGCCAGCAGCTCCTCTCGGGGAAAGGAGCCTAATGAAAAACTGTTTTTT,CASSSSRGKEPNEKLFF
once,TRBJ2-7,TRBV19,TRBD1,TGTGCCAGTGGACAGGGGCCGGGTTACGAGCAGTACTTC,CASGQGPGYEQYF
.,TRBJ2-3,TRBV5-1,.,TGCGCCAGCAGCTTTCCGGACAGTAACACAGATACGCAGTATTTT,CASSFPDSNTDTQYF
.,TRBJ1-6,TRBV10-3,.,TGTGCCATCAGTGAGACGGTTCCACCCCTCCACTTT,CAISETVPPLHF